A single sample is the source of the 31 T cell receptor beta chains below, sequenced in a study of CD8 T cells in Susac syndrome. The RNA input was roughly 0.5 to 1 ug, and it was reverse transcribed with random hexamers. TCRdb passed the immunoSEQ multiplex PCR reads through MiXCR, listing each CDR3 protein once. The top ten hold about 0.11% of the sample, which has fewer than 300,000 distinct CDR3 sequences, 70% to 90% seen once. The sequenced sample consisted of CD8+ T cells from PBMCs. These receptor sequences come from a human donor with multiple sclerosis.

The rearrangement links TRBV28 to TRBJ2-3; TRBD2 is a possible D gene (6 bases). The germline V gene has CDR1 MDHEN and CDR2 SYDVKM. Trimming shortened V by 5 bases and J by 1 base, and 13 bases separated the two germline ends. The CDR3 sequence is 15 residues long. CDR3 in amino acids: CASSPPGVGTDTQYF. CDR3 in DNA: TGTGCCAGCAGTCCCCCGGGAGTGGGCACAGATACGCAGTATTTT. The full variable domain, rest sourced from reference TRBV28 and TRBJ2-3, is DVKVTQSSRYLVKRTGEKVFLECVQDMDHENMFWYRQDPGLGLRLIYFSYDVKMKEKGDIPEGYSVSREKKERFSLILESASTNQTSMYLCASSPPGVGTDTQYFGPGTRLTVL.

This rearrangement joins TRBV10-3 to TRBJ2-1; TRBD1 is a possible D gene (6 bases). V shed 6 bases and J shed 9 bases, with 15 bases lying between them. The length of the CDR3 is 13 residues. Looked up from germline, CDR1 is ENHRY and CDR2 is SYGVKD. The CDR3 DNA sequence: TGTGCCATCAGGACAGGCGTCCGATTTGAGCAGTTCTTC. It specifies CAIRTGVRFEQFF.

The rearrangement links TRBV15 to TRBJ2-3; D is possibly TRBD1 or TRBD2 (6 bases each). The germline CDR1 and CDR2 sequences are LNHNV and YYDKDF (reference sequence). The V end lost 4 bases, the J end lost 4 bases, and 18 bases lay between the germline ends. This CDR3 has 16 amino acids. The CDR3 loop is CATSTSAAGHPDTQYF. CDR3 DNA sequence: TGTGCCACCAGCACCAGTGCTGCGGGACACCCAGATACGCAGTATTTT.

The V and J genes are TRBV27 and TRBJ1-2, with 7 bases identical to TRBD1. After removal of 2 bases from V and 3 bases from J, the junction contained 3 bases not matched to a gene. Germline lookup yields CDR1 MNHEY and CDR2 SMNVEV (reference sequence). The CDR3 runs 14 residues. The CDR3 loop reads CASSLLGTDYGYTF. DNA of the CDR3: TGTGCCAGCAGTTTACTTGGGACAGACTATGGCTACACCTTC.

This clonotype was recorded once. This chain joins TRBV27 and TRBJ1-4; D uncertain. V dropped 7 bases and J dropped 8 bases, with 17 bases sitting between them. The CDR3 has 14 amino acids. Germline values: CDR1 MNHEY, CDR2 SMNVEV (reference sequence). The CDR3 DNA reads TGTGCCAGCACTGTAACGTATAGGGAGGAAAAACTGTTTTTT. It is translated as CASTVTYREEKLFF.

The V gene is TRBV20-1, the J gene TRBJ2-7; D is possibly TRBD2 (5 bases). This CDR3 is 17 amino acids long. V was pared by 4 bases and J by 0 bases, with 22 bases between. Per germline, CDR1 DFQATT and CDR2 SNEGSKA (reference sequence). The CDR3 protein is CSAMSPIRGPSSYEQYF. The DNA for the CDR3 is TGCAGTGCTATGTCGCCCATCCGCGGGCCCTCCTCCTACGAGCAGTACTTC.

The genes are TRBV6-5 and TRBJ2-7, with 7 bases identical to TRBD1. V dropped 5 bases and J dropped 3; count of bases not matched to a gene: 7. This CDR3 contains 14 residues. Germline lookup yields CDR1 MNHEY and CDR2 SVGAGI. The CDR3 spells CASSTYRGSYEQYF. The CDR3 bases are TGTGCCAGCAGTACTTACAGGGGTAGCTACGAGCAGTACTTC.

In DNA form, the CDR3 reads TGTGCCAGCAGCGGGACAGCTTTCCAAGAGACCCAGTACTTC. The encoded protein is CASSGTAFQETQYF. The chain uses TRBV7-9 and TRBJ2-5; 7 nucleotides match TRBD1. V lost 5 bases to trimming and J lost 1 base; unmatched junction nucleotides: 4. The CDR3 is 14 amino acids. The germline V gene encodes CDR1 SEHNR and CDR2 FQNEAQ (reference sequence).

CDR3 coding DNA: TGTGCCAGTAGTCTCGTCGGGACTTCCAACTATGGCTACACCTTC. This gives the protein CASSLVGTSNYGYTF. This chain joins TRBV19 and TRBJ1-2; possible D gene TRBD1, 5 bases. V gave up 5 bases and J gave up 2 bases, with 15 bases separating them. Germline CDR1 is LNHDA and CDR2 is SQIVND (reference sequence). This CDR3 is 15 amino acids long.

This clonotype has just a few counts. The rearrangement joins TRBV6-1 to TRBJ1-6, with 7 bases identical to TRBD1. Trimming at V came to 5 bases and at J to 7 bases, leaving 11 bases not matched to a gene. Germline V gene sequence: CDR1 MNHNS, CDR2 SASEGT. The CDR3 is made up of 16 amino acids. CDR3 region: CASSPNGTDKNSPLHF. The CDR3 DNA reads TGTGCCAGCAGTCCTAATGGGACAGATAAGAATTCACCCCTCCACTTT.

The chain combines TRBV7-8 with TRBJ1-3; D is ambiguous. Per the germline V gene, CDR1 is SGHVS and CDR2 is FQNEAQ. V lost 4 bases to trimming and J lost 0 bases, with 13 bases between them. The CDR3 extends over 16 amino acids. CDR3 in amino acids: CASSSKGRTSGNTIYF. The DNA for the CDR3 is TGTGCCAGCAGCTCCAAGGGCAGAACCTCTGGAAACACCATATATTTT.

This clonotype has more than one count but fewer than ten. The CDR3 spells CASSFGPDTQYF. In nucleotides, the CDR3 is TGTGCCAGTAGTTTTGGGCCAGATACGCAGTATTTT. The chain uses TRBV19 and TRBJ2-3; D gene ambiguous. The V end lost 5 bases, the J end lost 4 bases, and 7 bases lay between the germline ends. Germline V lookup: CDR1 LNHDA, CDR2 SQIVND (reference sequence). The CDR3 runs 12 residues.

The V and J genes are TRBV30 and TRBJ1-2; D is unclear. Trimming shortened V by 0 bases and J by 6 bases, and 11 bases separated the two germline ends. Germline lookup yields CDR1 GTSNPN and CDR2 SVGIG (reference sequence). This CDR3 region has 13 residues. CDR3 in amino acids: CAWSVKIADGYTF. The DNA of the CDR3 is TGTGCCTGGAGTGTTAAGATTGCGGATGGCTACACCTTC.

This clonotype was observed a few times. The genes are TRBV6-1 and TRBJ2-1, with TRBD2 matching 14 bases. CDR1 and CDR2 (germline): MNHNS, SASEGT. The CDR3 consists of 15 residues. The J segment lost 5 bases and the V segment lost 6 bases, leaving 3 bases of the junction unmatched. This CDR3 reads CASRGLAGVHNEQFF. CDR3 DNA sequence: TGTGCCAGCAGGGGACTAGCGGGGGTCCACAATGAGCAGTTCTTC.

The CDR3 loop reads CASSLDRDPYYEQYF. The DNA for the CDR3 is TGCGCCAGCAGCTTGGACCGGGACCCATACTACGAGCAGTACTTC. J is TRBJ2-7 and V is TRBV5-1; D tentatively fits TRBD1 or TRBD2 (5 bases each). The ends were cut back, 0 bases at V and 3 bases at J, with 13 bases in the middle. Germline V gene lookup returns CDR1 SGHRS and CDR2 YFSETQ. The CDR3 has 15 amino acids.

The V gene is TRBV28, the J gene TRBJ1-1; no reliable D call. Per the germline V gene, CDR1 is MDHEN and CDR2 is SYDVKM. The CDR3 consists of 14 residues. Trimming left V 2 bases short and J 0 bases short, with 7 bases between. The CDR3 is CASSLLHMNTEAFF. The CDR3 DNA follows: TGTGCCAGCAGTTTACTGCACATGAACACTGAAGCTTTCTTT.

The V and J genes are TRBV11-2 and TRBJ2-7, with D perhaps matching TRBD1 (5 bases). This CDR3 contains 15 residues. CDR1 SGHAT and CDR2 FQNNGV come from the germline V gene. V lost 0 bases and J lost 0, with 9 bases in between. The CDR3 DNA sequence: TGTGCCAGCAGCTTAGAAGTCAGGGTCTCCTACGAGCAGTACTTC. Protein product: CASSLEVRVSYEQYF.

This chain joins TRBV28 and TRBJ2-5; weak D call: TRBD2 (5 bases). The CDR3 length is 14 residues. Germline V gene data show CDR1 as MDHEN and CDR2 as SYDVKM. The V gene lost 8 bases and the J gene lost 7 bases, with 20 bases spanning the gap. The CDR3 DNA is TGTGCCAGCGGGCCCCTACTAGTTCGCGGGACCCAGTACTTC. Residues: CASGPLLVRGTQYF. Full variable domain (remainder filled in from reference TRBV28 and TRBJ2-5): DVKVTQSSRYLVKRTGEKVFLECVQDMDHENMFWYRQDPGLGLRLIYFSYDVKMKEKGDIPEGYSVSREKKERFSLILESASTNQTSMYLCASGPLLVRGTQYFGPGTRLLVL.

The chain has TRBV9 and TRBJ1-4; TRBD1 might be the D (5 bases). The CDR3 has 12 residues. Looked up from germline, CDR1 is SGDLS and CDR2 is YYNGEE. Deletions cut 4 bases from V and 10 bases from J, with 11 bases between. The CDR3 region is CASSPGGGKLFF. As DNA, the CDR3 is TGTGCCAGCAGCCCCGGGGGGGGAAAACTGTTTTTT.

This clonotype is a singleton in its sample. The J gene is TRBJ2-7, the V gene TRBV5-6; maybe TRBD2 (5 bases). V lost 2 bases and J 7 bases, leaving 7 bases between the germline ends. This CDR3 contains 11 residues. Germline values: CDR1 SGHDT, CDR2 YYEEEE. The CDR3 is CASSLRREQYF. As DNA, the CDR3 is TGTGCCAGCAGCTTACGGAGGGAGCAGTACTTC.

This chain uses TRBV27 with TRBJ2-4; TRBD2 might be the D (5 bases). CDR3 length: 16 residues. The germline V gene encodes CDR1 MNHEY and CDR2 SMNVEV (reference sequence). The V end was cut by 4 bases, the J end by 6 bases, with 19 bases between. CDR3 in amino acids: CASSSYHLAAPNIQYF. The CDR3 DNA is TGTGCCAGCAGTTCCTACCACCTAGCCGCACCAAACATTCAGTACTTC.

The chain is built from TRBV28 and TRBJ2-2, with a possible D match to TRBD1 (6 bases). Germline values: CDR1 MDHEN, CDR2 SYDVKM. With 5 bases removed from V and 3 bases from J, the gap between germline ends came to 19 bases. This CDR3 contains 17 residues. The CDR3 is CASSPLRGEGDTGELFF. For the CDR3, the DNA is TGTGCCAGCAGTCCCCTCAGGGGAGAAGGGGACACCGGGGAGCTGTTTTTT.

The chain uses TRBV5-1 and TRBJ2-2; D is possibly TRBD2 (6 bases). V gave up 9 bases and J gave up 1 base, with 10 bases separating them. Germline V gives CDR1 SGHRS, CDR2 YFSETQ. This CDR3 is built from 13 residues. CDR3 in amino acids: CATREENTGELFF. The CDR3 bases are TGCGCCACCAGGGAGGAGAACACCGGGGAGCTGTTTTTT. Filled out from reference TRBV5-1 and TRBJ2-2, the complete variable domain reads KAGVTQTPRYLIKTRGQQVTLSCSPISGHRSVSWYQQTPGQGLQFLFEYFSETQRNKGNFPGRFSGRQFSNSRSEMNVSTLELGDSALYLCATREENTGELFFGEGSRLTVL.

The rearrangement joins TRBV20-1 to TRBJ2-2, with 12 bases that match TRBD2. V shed 6 bases, J shed 3 bases, and the junction held 8 bases outside the gene matches. Germline-derived CDR1 and CDR2 are DFQATT and SNEGSKA (reference sequence). The CDR3 consists of 16 residues. The CDR3 sequence is CSARGLAGLDTGELFF. DNA of the CDR3: TGCAGTGCCCGCGGACTAGCGGGATTGGACACCGGGGAGCTGTTTTTT.

This chain connects TRBV7-9 to TRBJ2-7; D may correspond to TRBD1 or TRBD2 (5 bases each). V was shortened by 4 bases and J by 2 bases, with 18 bases between the two germline ends. The CDR3 runs 16 residues. CDR1 and CDR2 (germline): SEHNR, FQNEAQ (reference sequence). The DNA of the CDR3 is TGTGCCAGCAGCTCGGTCCGGGACCCGAGGCCCTACGAGCAGTACTTC. Protein sequence: CASSSVRDPRPYEQYF. The variable domain in full, with the rest retrieved from reference TRBV7-9 and TRBJ2-7, is DTGVSQNPRHKITKRGQNVTFRCDPISEHNRLYWYRQTLGQGPEFLTYFQNEAQLEKSRLLSDRFSAERPKGSFSTLEIQRTEQGDSAMYLCASSSVRDPRPYEQYFGPGTRLTVT.

In DNA, the CDR3 is TGTGCCAGCAGTTCAGCGGGAGGGTCGGTTGAGCAGTTCTTC. As protein: CASSSAGGSVEQFF. The chain employs TRBV2 and TRBJ2-1, with TRBD2 matching over 10 bases. This CDR3 is built from 14 residues. Germline V lookup: CDR1 SNHLY, CDR2 FYNNEI. J was trimmed by 9 bases and V by 5 bases; bases with no gene match: 7.

V gene TRBV27 combines with J gene TRBJ2-1, with 10 positions matching TRBD2. Germline trimming cut 1 base from V and 6 bases from J; bases unmatched to any gene: 6. The CDR3 is 16 amino acids. CDR1 is MNHEY and CDR2 is SMNVEV in the germline V gene (reference sequence). The CDR3 region is CASSLFTSGIGNEQFF. The DNA for the CDR3 is TGTGCCAGCAGTTTATTTACTAGCGGGATTGGCAATGAGCAGTTCTTC.

The chain recombines TRBV27 with TRBJ2-3; 10 nucleotides match TRBD2. Per germline, CDR1 MNHEY and CDR2 SMNVEV (reference sequence). Unmatched junction bases numbered 3, after V lost 5 bases and J lost 1 base. The CDR3 loop spans 15 amino acids. The CDR3 DNA reads as TGTGCCAGCAGTCGAGGGACTAGCGGCACAGATACGCAGTATTTT. It specifies CASSRGTSGTDTQYF.

The chain has TRBV24-1 and TRBJ1-2, with TRBD1 as a possible D gene (5 bases). Germline values: CDR1 KGHDR, CDR2 SFDVKD. Trimming left V 4 bases short and J 4 bases short, with 12 bases between. This CDR3 region has 14 residues. The CDR3 sequence: CATSEPTASYGYTF. The CDR3, as DNA: TGTGCCACCAGTGAACCGACAGCGAGCTATGGCTACACCTTC.

V is TRBV14 and J is TRBJ2-1; 8 bases fit TRBD2. Germline V gene data show CDR1 as SGHDN and CDR2 as FVKESK. The CDR3 sequence is 16 residues long. With 3 bases clipped from V and 4 bases from J, the junction kept 8 bases outside the gene matches. The CDR3 sequence is CASSHPAGENYNEQFF. The CDR3 DNA is TGTGCCAGCAGCCACCCAGCGGGAGAAAATTACAATGAGCAGTTCTTC. Full variable domain (outside the CDR3, taken from reference TRBV14 and TRBJ2-1): EAGVTQFPSHSVIEKGQTVTLRCDPISGHDNLYWYRRVMGKEIKFLLHFVKESKQDESGMPNNRFLAERTGGTYSTLKVQPAELEDSGVYFCASSHPAGENYNEQFFGPGTRLTVL.

This clonotype was observed once. This rearrangement joins TRBV9 to TRBJ2-1, with TRBD2 identical over 10 bases. The ends lost 5 bases at V and 3 bases at J; junction bases unmatched: 5. CDR3 size: 15 residues. The germline V gene encodes CDR1 SGDLS and CDR2 YYNGEE. CDR3 bases: TGTGCCAGCAGGCCAGCTAGCGGGAGCTACAATGAGCAGTTCTTC. Translating it yields CASRPASGSYNEQFF.